Listed below are T cell receptor beta chains from one sample, sequenced in a study of blood T cells in healthy people across ages. TCRdb reanalysed the 5' RACE reads using MiXCR and keeps one entry per CDR3 protein. Of just under 750,000 distinct CDR3 sequences in the sample, 22% were seen once. The sequenced sample consisted of blood. The receptors come from a man between 65 and 80 years old in good health. Both conserved end residues are part of each CDR3. Fields, in order: D gene, J gene, V gene, clone size, CDR3 protein, CDR3 DNA. A D gene is named only where the DNA matches it firmly. Clone size is stated in some rows and not others, as once, few, many or a class when expanded.

TRBD2	TRBJ2-5	TRBV20-1	once	CSASPGLGQETQYF	TGCAGTGCTAGCCCGGGACTAGGGCAAGAGACCCAGTACTTC
TRBD1	TRBJ1-1	TRBV7-2	few	CASSLRGGRMNTEAFF	TGTGCCAGCAGCTTAAGAGGGGGCAGGATGAACACTGAAGCTTTCTTT
TRBD1	TRBJ1-1	TRBV5-1	few	CASSLVGQGRLGTTEAFF	TGCGCCAGCAGCTTGGTGGGACAGGGGAGACTGGGGACCACTGAAGCTTTCTTT
TRBD1	TRBJ2-4	TRBV10-3	many	CAISEPRTGLNIQYF	TGTGCCATCAGTGAGCCTCGGACAGGGTTAAACATTCAGTACTTC
NA	TRBJ2-5	TRBV20-1	NA	CSARVQGRQETQYF	TGCAGTGCTAGAGTCCAGGGACGCCAAGAGACCCAGTACTTC
NA	TRBJ2-3	TRBV6-6	NA	CASSEARGSTQYF	TGTGCCAGCAGTGAGGCTCGAGGGTCTACGCAGTATTTT
NA	TRBJ2-3	TRBV7-2	NA	CASSPLAIDTDTQYF	TGTGCCAGCAGTCCTCTAGCGATAGATACAGATACGCAGTATTTT
TRBD1	TRBJ1-4	TRBV2	NA	CASSDRAQFGNEKLFF	TGTGCCAGCAGCGACAGGGCACAGTTCGGTAATGAAAAACTGTTTTTT
TRBD2	TRBJ2-5	TRBV20-1	few	CSASDYSGGLQETQYF	TGCAGTGCTAGCGACTATAGCGGGGGGCTCCAAGAGACCCAGTACTTC
NA	TRBJ2-3	TRBV15	NA	CTTSRDKGTGTDTQYF	TGTACCACCAGCAGAGATAAGGGGACGGGTACAGATACGCAGTATTTT
TRBD2	TRBJ2-1	TRBV3-1	NA	CASSQDWGSGRASNEQFF	TGTGCCAGCAGCCAAGATTGGGGAAGCGGGAGGGCCTCTAATGAGCAGTTCTTC
NA	TRBJ1-1	TRBV6-1	few	CASSQRGAPTEAFF	TGTGCCTCATCCCAACGGGGGGCGCCTACTGAAGCTTTCTTT
TRBD2	TRBJ2-1	TRBV5-1	few	CASSLTGGQVEQFF	TGCGCCAGCAGCTTGACGGGGGGGCAGGTTGAGCAGTTCTTC
NA	TRBJ2-5	TRBV7-9	many	CASSLLAYQETQYF	TGTGCCAGCAGCTTACTGGCGTACCAAGAGACCCAGTACTTC
NA	TRBJ2-1	TRBV7-9	NA	CASSFNTLANNEQFF	TGTGCCAGCAGCTTTAATACCCTGGCTAACAATGAGCAGTTCTTC
NA	TRBJ2-2	TRBV5-1	NA	CASSFVLDIGELFF	TGCGCCAGCAGCTTCGTGCTAGACATCGGGGAGCTGTTTTTT
TRBD1	TRBJ1-1	TRBV25-1	NA	CASSESGTGATTEAFF	TGTGCCAGCAGTGAATCGGGGACAGGGGCGACCACTGAAGCTTTCTTT
NA	TRBJ1-2	TRBV6-1	NA	CASRNRYEGGGYTF	TGTGCCAGCCGAAACCGATATGAAGGGGGTGGCTACACCTTC
TRBD1	TRBJ2-3	TRBV7-6	few	CASSYTGGSVSDTQYF	TGTGCCAGCAGCTACACAGGGGGCTCAGTCTCAGATACGCAGTATTTT
NA	TRBJ2-3	TRBV12-3/TRBV12-4	few	CASTPLSSTPQYF	TGTGCCAGCACCCCGCTTTCTAGTACTCCGCAGTATTTT
NA	TRBJ2-2	TRBV7-6	NA	CASSIRTNTGELFF	TGTGCCAGCAGCATAAGGACTAACACCGGGGAGCTGTTTTTT
NA	TRBJ1-4	TRBV30	few	CAWSVRLELKLFF	TGTGCCTGGAGTGTACGTTTGGAGTTGAAACTGTTTTTT
TRBD2	TRBJ2-3	TRBV28	NA	CASSPRLAGLEYF	TGTGCCAGCAGCCCACGACTAGCGGGATTGGAGTATTTT
NA	TRBJ1-2	TRBV7-8	NA	CASSLVVPTWGSGGYTF	TGTGCCAGCAGCTTAGTAGTCCCCACCTGGGGGTCGGGGGGCTACACCTTC
TRBD1	TRBJ2-5	TRBV7-6	few	CASSFLQGAIKETQYF	TGTGCCAGCAGCTTTCTACAGGGGGCTATTAAAGAGACCCAGTACTTC
TRBD1	TRBJ1-5	TRBV20-1	few	CSAGGTAKSNQPQHF	TGCAGTGCGGGAGGGACAGCGAAGAGCAATCAGCCCCAGCATTTT
NA	TRBJ2-3	TRBV7-8	NA	CASSPGGTRGADTQYF	TGTGCCAGCAGCCCAGGGGGGACTAGAGGGGCAGATACGCAGTATTTT
NA	TRBJ1-5	TRBV5-6	NA	CASRRLAANQPQHF	TGTGCCAGCAGGAGGCTTGCTGCAAATCAGCCCCAGCATTTT
TRBD1	TRBJ1-4	TRBV12-3/TRBV12-4	few	CASSPQQGVELFF	TGTGCCAGCAGTCCCCAACAGGGGGTGGAACTGTTTTTT
TRBD1	TRBJ2-5	TRBV7-7	NA	CASSQGQALQETQYF	TGTGCCAGCAGCCAGGGACAGGCGCTACAAGAGACCCAGTACTTC
NA	TRBJ2-1	TRBV5-1	NA	CASSLDGVGEQFF	TGCGCCAGCAGCTTGGACGGGGTTGGGGAGCAGTTCTTC
NA	TRBJ2-1	TRBV6-5	few	CASRPPGHPWNEQFF	TGTGCCAGCAGACCCCCGGGACACCCTTGGAATGAGCAGTTCTTC
TRBD1	TRBJ1-2	TRBV29-1	NA	CSVEGGAGTVNYGYTF	TGCAGCGTTGAAGGAGGGGCCGGGACAGTGAACTATGGCTACACCTTC
TRBD1	TRBJ2-7	TRBV3-1	many	CASSQVGRGWNREQYF	TGTGCCAGCAGCCAAGTGGGCAGGGGGTGGAACCGCGAGCAGTACTTC
NA	TRBJ1-2	TRBV20-1	few	CSATRRDYGYTF	TGCAGTGCTACTCGACGGGACTATGGCTACACCTTC
TRBD1	TRBJ1-2	TRBV3-1	NA	CASSRQQGLCTF	TGTGCCAGCAGCCGCCAACAGGGGTTGTGCACCTTC
TRBD1	TRBJ1-5	TRBV7-9	few	CASSSLTGGNQPQHF	TGTGCCAGCAGCTCTTTAACAGGGGGCAATCAGCCCCAGCATTTT
NA	TRBJ2-2	TRBV29-1	NA	CSVSGGSTGELFF	TGCAGCGTTTCGGGGGGCAGTACCGGGGAGCTGTTTTTT
TRBD2	TRBJ2-5	TRBV28	NA	CASQREGRGNQETQYF	TGTGCCAGCCAGCGGGAGGGCCGGGGAAACCAAGAGACCCAGTACTTC
NA	TRBJ2-1	TRBV24-1	NA	CATSSGGASNEQFF	TGTGCCACCAGTTCGGGGGGCGCAAGTAATGAGCAGTTCTTC
NA	TRBJ1-1	TRBV7-2	NA	CASSPPQGFTEAFF	TGTGCCAGCAGCCCTCCTCAGGGGTTCACTGAAGCTTTCTTT
NA	TRBJ1-4	TRBV15	NA	CATSRGKLEKLFF	TGTGCCACCAGCAGAGGGAAACTAGAAAAACTGTTTTTT
NA	TRBJ2-4	TRBV5-1	NA	CASSPRDVAKNIQYF	TGCGCCAGCAGCCCGAGAGATGTAGCCAAAAACATTCAGTACTTC
NA	TRBJ1-4	TRBV7-2	NA	CASTPYQGGETLFF	TGTGCCAGCACCCCATACCAGGGCGGTGAAACACTGTTTTTT
NA	TRBJ1-5	TRBV2	NA	CASSVVGGTNQPQHF	TGTGCCAGCAGTGTGGTCGGGGGGACAAATCAGCCCCAGCATTTT
NA	TRBJ2-3	TRBV14	few	CASSHSLPGTDTQYF	TGTGCCAGCAGCCACTCCCTTCCCGGCACAGATACGCAGTATTTT
TRBD1	TRBJ1-3	TRBV6-6	once	CASSYSWDRAHTIYF	TGTGCCAGCAGTTACTCCTGGGACAGGGCCCACACCATATATTTT
NA	TRBJ2-1	TRBV27	few	CASSFRSLYNEQFF	TGTGCCAGCAGTTTTAGGTCTTTATACAATGAGCAGTTCTTC
NA	TRBJ1-5	TRBV4-3	few	CASSQDRVQPQHF	TGCGCCAGCAGCCAAGACAGGGTCCAGCCCCAGCATTTT
NA	TRBJ2-3	TRBV11-2	few	CASSLLAPGLDTQYF	TGTGCCAGCAGCTTATTAGCCCCAGGGCTAGATACGCAGTATTTT
NA	TRBJ1-2	TRBV29-1	NA	CSVDKGSYGYTF	TGCAGCGTTGATAAGGGAAGCTATGGCTACACCTTC
NA	TRBJ1-4	TRBV12-3/TRBV12-4	once	CASRPRVSHEKLFF	TGTGCCAGCAGACCTCGCGTTAGTCATGAAAAACTGTTTTTT
TRBD2	TRBJ2-3	TRBV5-6	NA	CASRPGQRGADTQYF	TGTGCCAGCAGACCTGGCCAGCGGGGCGCAGATACGCAGTATTTT
NA	TRBJ2-3	TRBV7-2	many	CASSLSSDTQYF	TGTGCCAGCAGCTTGAGCTCAGATACGCAGTATTTT